These 20 T cell receptor beta chains were sequenced from one sample in a study of blood T cell repertoires in COVID-19. Sequencing was performed with immunoSEQ multiplex PCR; in TCRdb, only in-frame clones are kept and a portion is missing. This table has approximately 24,000 clones, approximately 92% appearing once. The sample comprised peripheral blood. Source of these receptors: a human donor in a cohort sampled during active COVID-19.

This chain links TRBV30 with TRBJ2-1; 7 bases map to TRBD2. The CDR3 length is 13 residues. The germline gives CDR1 GTSNPN, CDR2 SVGIG (reference sequence). Unmatched junction bases numbered 7, after V lost 5 bases and J lost 6 bases. The DNA of the CDR3 is TGTGCCTGGGGCGGCGGGGGTAGCAATGAGCAGTTCTTC. Amino acid sequence: CAWGGGGSNEQFF.

The chain links TRBV5-1 to TRBJ2-5; D is unresolved. The CDR3 sequence is 15 residues long. Germline V gives CDR1 SGHRS, CDR2 YFSETQ. V was pared by 3 bases and J by 1 base, with 13 bases between. Here the CDR3 reads CASSSSLGRQETQYF. In DNA, the CDR3 is TGCGCCAGCAGCTCCTCCCTAGGTCGCCAAGAGACCCAGTACTTC.

The chain joins TRBV3-1 (or the pseudogene TRBV3-2) to TRBJ2-7; D perhaps matches TRBD1 (7 bases). CDR1 LGHDT and CDR2 YNNKEL come from the germline V gene (reference sequence). The CDR3 consists of 13 residues. The V gene lost 5 bases and the J gene lost 5 bases, with 13 bases spanning the gap. CDR3 loop: CASSFQGGNEQYF. The CDR3 DNA reads TGTGCCAGCAGCTTCCAGGGGGGTAACGAGCAGTACTTC.

The CDR3 DNA reads as TGTGCCAGCCAGGGCGTGACAGGGGGCTACAATGAGCAGTTCTTC. This encodes CASQGVTGGYNEQFF. The V and J genes are TRBV2 and TRBJ2-1; 9 bases fit TRBD1. Germline CDR1 is SNHLY and CDR2 is FYNNEI. This CDR3 has 15 amino acids. J gave up 3 bases and V 8 bases, and 8 bases lay outside the gene matches.

This clone was seen more than once but under ten times. The chain combines TRBV10-1 with TRBJ2-5, with 11 bases that match TRBD2. V lost 2 bases and J lost 2; bases outside the gene matches: 1. Germline CDR1 and CDR2: WNHNN and SYGVQD (reference sequence). The CDR3 is 15 residues long. CDR3 in amino acids: CASSETSGRQETQYF. The CDR3 bases are TGCGCCAGCAGTGAGACTAGCGGGAGACAAGAGACCCAGTACTTC.

CDR3 coding DNA: TGTGCCAGCAGCCGGTCGGAGACCGATCAGCCCCAGCATTTT. It is translated as CASSRSETDQPQHF. The chain has TRBV9 and TRBJ1-5; D gene uncertain. The germline V gene has CDR1 SGDLS and CDR2 YYNGEE. The CDR3 sequence is 14 residues long. Trimming pared 4 bases from V and 5 bases from J, leaving 13 bases between. The full variable domain, its missing parts supplied by reference TRBV9 and TRBJ1-5, is DSGVTQTPKHLITATGQRVTLRCSPRSGDLSVYWYQQSLDQGLQFLIQYYNGEERAKGNILERFSAQQFPDLHSELNLSSLELGDSALYFCASSRSETDQPQHFGDGTRLSIL.

This sequence joins TRBV10-3 and TRBJ1-1; D is unclear. The CDR3 has 13 amino acids. Trimming took off 7 bases at V and 0 bases at J, with 9 bases between the two ends. Germline values: CDR1 ENHRY, CDR2 SYGVKD. The CDR3 loop reads CAITQAVNTEAFF. The CDR3 region has the DNA TGTGCCATCACCCAAGCTGTGAACACTGAAGCTTTCTTT.

The V gene is TRBV6-5, the J gene TRBJ2-7, with 14 bases that match TRBD2. V shed 2 bases, J shed 7 bases, and the junction held 4 bases outside the gene matches. Germline lookup yields CDR1 MNHEY and CDR2 SVGAGI. The CDR3 is 15 residues long. The CDR3 protein is CASSYLGTSGREQYF. The CDR3 coding sequence is TGTGCCAGCAGTTACCTTGGGACTAGCGGGAGAGAGCAGTACTTC.

The J gene is TRBJ1-1, the V gene TRBV5-1; 11 nucleotides line up with TRBD1. The CDR3 length is 15 residues. Germline assignment: CDR1 SGHRS and CDR2 YFSETQ. With V trimmed by 4 bases and J by 5 bases, 7 bases remained unmatched. The DNA for the CDR3 is TGCGCCAGCAGCATACCGGGACAGGGGGTTACTGAAGCTTTCTTT. Translation gives CASSIPGQGVTEAFF.

The chain combines TRBV6-5 with TRBJ2-2; 7 positions match TRBD1. The germline CDR1 and CDR2 sequences are MNHEY and SVGAGI. The trim removed 6 bases at V and 7 bases at J, leaving 5 bases unmatched. This CDR3 is 13 amino acids long. CDR3 coding DNA: TGTGCCAGCAGCCATACAGGGGTCGGGGAGCTGTTTTTT. It is translated as CASSHTGVGELFF.

The rearrangement joins TRBV7-9 to TRBJ2-7, with TRBD2 identical over 13 bases. Unmatched junction bases numbered 8, after V lost 5 bases and J lost 7 bases. The germline V gene has CDR1 SEHNR and CDR2 FQNEAQ (reference sequence). This CDR3 is built from 15 residues. The DNA for the CDR3 is TGTGCCAGCAGCCCTAGGACTAGCGGGAGCGGGGAGCAGTACTTC. Its translation: CASSPRTSGSGEQYF.

The chain combines TRBV6-4 with TRBJ2-3; D ambiguous. Trimming left V 1 base short and J 1 base short, with 12 bases between. Germline-derived CDR1 and CDR2 are MRHNA and SNTAGT. This CDR3 has 16 amino acids. The CDR3 loop reads CASSDYGGLGTDTQYF. The CDR3 DNA follows: TGTGCCAGCAGTGACTATGGTGGTCTAGGCACAGATACGCAGTATTTT.

V usage is TRBV7-3 and J usage is TRBJ2-3, with 10 bases that match TRBD2. V lost 8 bases to trimming and J lost 6 bases; unmatched junction nucleotides: 8. The V gene's germline CDR1 is SGHTA and CDR2 FQGTGA. The CDR3 sequence is 14 residues long. The CDR3 coding sequence is TGTGCCAGCTCCTCTAGCGGGGGACATGATACGCAGTATTTT. It codes for CASSSSGGHDTQYF.

This clone appeared a single time. The chain links TRBV9 to TRBJ2-1, with TRBD1 identical over 7 bases. The CDR3 is 13 residues long. The V segment lost 1 base and the J segment 7 bases; nucleotides outside the gene matches: 2. CDR1 is SGDLS, CDR2 YYNGEE, per germline. The CDR3 sequence: CASSVTTGNEQFF. In DNA form, the CDR3 reads TGTGCCAGCAGCGTAACGACAGGGAATGAGCAGTTCTTC.

This chain connects TRBV5-1 to TRBJ2-3; 10 bases line up with TRBD2. Trimming cost V 3 bases and J 4 bases; bases outside gene matches: 8. The CDR3 runs to 16 residues. Germline V gene sequence: CDR1 SGHRS, CDR2 YFSETQ. The DNA of the CDR3 is TGCGCCAGCAGCTCTCTAGCGGGGGCTCCGGCAGATACGCAGTATTTT. Translating gives CASSSLAGAPADTQYF.

This CDR3 is CASSQDSRGAGTGELFF. The CDR3 nucleotides read TGTGCCAGCAGCCAGGATTCGCGGGGGGCGGGCACCGGGGAGCTGTTTTTT. V usage is TRBV4-2 and J usage is TRBJ2-2; 8 positions agree with TRBD2. The germline V gene has CDR1 LGHNA and CDR2 YNFKEQ. This CDR3 comprises 17 residues. V was pared by 3 bases and J by 4 bases, with 10 bases of the junction left unmatched.

The chain has TRBV6-5 and TRBJ2-3, with 7 bases lining up with TRBD2. Germline values: CDR1 MNHEY, CDR2 SVGAGI. CDR3 length equals 15 residues. The ends lost 0 bases at V and 5 bases at J; junction bases unmatched: 5. The CDR3 DNA follows: TGTGCCAGCAGTTACTCGAAGGCTAGCGGAGATACGCAGTATTTT. This codes for CASSYSKASGDTQYF.

The chain joins TRBV19 to TRBJ2-5; 7 bases are a match to TRBD1. The V gene's germline CDR1 is LNHDA and CDR2 SQIVND (reference sequence). The CDR3 totals 15 residues. Germline trimming cut 5 bases from V and 3 bases from J; bases unmatched to any gene: 9. CDR3 bases: TGTGCCAGTAGTCAGATTGGGACAGTTGAAGAGACCCAGTACTTC. Translating it yields CASSQIGTVEETQYF.

This clone has only one observation. V gene TRBV2 combines with J gene TRBJ2-3, with D possibly being TRBD2 (5 bases). Germline CDR1 reads SNHLY; CDR2 reads FYNNEI. The CDR3 is 15 residues long. With 1 base removed from V and 0 bases from J, the gap between germline ends came to 8 bases. CDR3 DNA sequence: TGTGCCAGCAGTGAAGGCCTAGCTAGCACAGATACGCAGTATTTT. Translation: CASSEGLASTDTQYF.

V usage is TRBV9 and J usage is TRBJ2-7, with 14 bases matching TRBD2. With 3 bases clipped from V and 4 bases from J, the junction kept 6 bases outside the gene matches. This CDR3 has 16 amino acids. Germline V CDR1 and CDR2: SGDLS, YYNGEE. As DNA, the CDR3 is TGTGCCAGCAGCGAGGAGGGACTAGCGGGGGTTTACGAGCAGTACTTC. Translation gives CASSEEGLAGVYEQYF. The entire variable domain, with the rest obtained from reference TRBV9 and TRBJ2-7, is as follows: DSGVTQTPKHLITATGQRVTLRCSPRSGDLSVYWYQQSLDQGLQFLIQYYNGEERAKGNILERFSAQQFPDLHSELNLSSLELGDSALYFCASSEEGLAGVYEQYFGPGTRLTVT.